This note documents a single T cell receptor beta chain sequence. The source of the sample is a study of blood T cell repertoires in COVID-19. Whole-study context: There were acute and convalescent COVID-19 samples, and they came from the United States, Italy and Spain.

Germline CDR1 and CDR2: LNHDA and SQIVND (reference sequence). CDR3 length equals 14 residues. J lost 3 bases, V lost 3 bases, and 1 base had no gene match. Here immunoSEQ multiplex PCR was the method, and the copy in TCRdb shows in-frame clones only, minus some. This sample has hundreds of thousands of clones, with about nine tenths found just once. The genes are TRBV19 and TRBJ2-5, with TRBD1 matching 10 bases. The sequence was obtained from a woman aged 50 to 60 who had recovered from COVID-19. Sequencing input: peripheral blood. The CDR3 DNA sequence: TGTGCCAGTAGTATCGGGACAGGGGAAGAGACCCAGTACTTC. Translation gives CASSIGTGEETQYF. Variable domain in full (rest from reference TRBV19 and TRBJ2-5): DGGITQSPKYLFRKEGQNVTLSCEQNLNHDAMYWYRQDPGQGLRLIYYSQIVNDFQKGDIAEGYSVSREKKESFPLTVTSAQKNPTAFYLCASSIGTGEETQYFGPGTRLLVL.